The sequence of this TCR beta chain was determined in a study of blood T cells in healthy people across ages. Findings of the study overall: The study found more naive CD4+ cells and higher diversity in long-lived than aged donors.

For the second PCR, which ran for roughly 6 to 12 cycles, a sample-barcoded 5' primer and a J-beta primer mix were used. TCRdb reanalysed the 5' RACE reads using MiXCR and keeps one entry per CDR3 protein. The table lists roughly 1.6 million distinct CDR3 sequences, 34% of them singletons. CDR1 LNHNV and CDR2 YYDKDF come from the germline V gene (reference sequence). The CDR3 length is 15 residues. Trimming took off 0 bases at V and 2 bases at J, with 11 bases between the two ends. Extraction yielded at least 6 micrograms of total RNA per sample. This clonotype was detected only a few times. Its antigen is unidentified.

Material: blood. The V gene is TRBV15, the J gene TRBJ2-7; TRBD2 is a possible D gene (5 bases). The sequence derives from a woman aged 30 to 39 in good health. The CDR3 is CATSRDLTTPYEQYF. In nucleotides, the CDR3 is TGTGCCACCAGCAGAGACCTGACTACCCCCTACGAGCAGTACTTC. Full variable domain (remainder filled in from reference TRBV15 and TRBJ2-7): DAMVIQNPRYQVTQFGKPVTLSCSQTLNHNVMYWYQQKSSQAPKLLFHYYDKDFNNEADTPDNFQSRRPNTSFCFLDIRSPGLGDTAMYLCATSRDLTTPYEQYFGPGTRLTVT.